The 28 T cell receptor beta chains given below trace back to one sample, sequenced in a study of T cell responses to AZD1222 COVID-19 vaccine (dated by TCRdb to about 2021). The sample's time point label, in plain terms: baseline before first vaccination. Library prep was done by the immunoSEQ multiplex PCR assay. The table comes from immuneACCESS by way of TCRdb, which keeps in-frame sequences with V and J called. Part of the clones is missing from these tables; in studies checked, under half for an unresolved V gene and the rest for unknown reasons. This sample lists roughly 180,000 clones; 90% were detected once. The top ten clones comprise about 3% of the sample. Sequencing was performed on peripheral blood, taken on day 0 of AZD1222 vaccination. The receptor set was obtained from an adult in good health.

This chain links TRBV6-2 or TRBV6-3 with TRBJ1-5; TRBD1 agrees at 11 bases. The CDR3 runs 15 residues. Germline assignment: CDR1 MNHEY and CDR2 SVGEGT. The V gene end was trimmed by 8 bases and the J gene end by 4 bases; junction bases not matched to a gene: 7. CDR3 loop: CASCSGQGANQPQHF. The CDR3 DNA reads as TGTGCCAGCTGTTCAGGACAGGGGGCGAATCAGCCCCAGCATTTT.

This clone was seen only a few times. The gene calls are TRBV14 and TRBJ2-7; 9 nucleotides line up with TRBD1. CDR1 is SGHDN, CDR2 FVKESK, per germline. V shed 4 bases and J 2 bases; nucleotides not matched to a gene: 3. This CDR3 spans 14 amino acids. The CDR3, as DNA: TGTGCCAGCAGCCGGGACAGGGTGACCTACGAGCAGTACTTC. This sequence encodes CASSRDRVTYEQYF.

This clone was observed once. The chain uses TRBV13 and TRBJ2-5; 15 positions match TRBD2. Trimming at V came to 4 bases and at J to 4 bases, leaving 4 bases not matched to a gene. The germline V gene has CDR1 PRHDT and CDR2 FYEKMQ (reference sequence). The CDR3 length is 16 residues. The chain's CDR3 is CASSSGLAGGRETQYF. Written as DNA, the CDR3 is TGTGCCAGCAGCTCGGGACTAGCGGGGGGAAGAGAGACCCAGTACTTC.

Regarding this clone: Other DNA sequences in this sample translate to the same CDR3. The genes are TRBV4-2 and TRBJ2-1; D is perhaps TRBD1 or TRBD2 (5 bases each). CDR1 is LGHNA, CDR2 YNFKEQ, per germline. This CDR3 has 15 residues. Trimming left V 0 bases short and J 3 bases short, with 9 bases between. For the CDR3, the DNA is TGTGCCAGCAGCCAAGATAAGGGGAGCTACAATGAGCAGTTCTTC. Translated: CASSQDKGSYNEQFF.

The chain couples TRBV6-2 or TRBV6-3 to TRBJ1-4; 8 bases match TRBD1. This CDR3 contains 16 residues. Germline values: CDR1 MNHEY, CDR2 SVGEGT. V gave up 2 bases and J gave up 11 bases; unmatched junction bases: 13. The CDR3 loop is CASSYPTGTGLKKLFF. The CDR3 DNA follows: TGTGCCAGCAGTTACCCGACAGGGACAGGTTTGAAGAAACTGTTTTTT.

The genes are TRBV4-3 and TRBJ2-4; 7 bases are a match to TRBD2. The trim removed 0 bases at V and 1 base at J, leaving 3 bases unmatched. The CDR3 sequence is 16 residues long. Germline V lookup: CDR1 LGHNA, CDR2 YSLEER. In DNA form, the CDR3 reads TGCGCCAGCAGCCAAGATCGGGGGGTTGCCAAAAACATTCAGTACTTC. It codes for CASSQDRGVAKNIQYF.

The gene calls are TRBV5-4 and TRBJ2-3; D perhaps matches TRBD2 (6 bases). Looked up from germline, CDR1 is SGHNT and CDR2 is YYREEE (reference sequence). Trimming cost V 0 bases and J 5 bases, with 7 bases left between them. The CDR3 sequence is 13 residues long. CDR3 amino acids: CASSLAGVDTQYF. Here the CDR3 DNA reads TGTGCCAGCAGCTTGGCGGGGGTAGATACGCAGTATTTT.

CDR3 residues: CASSSATGRTEAFF. The CDR3 region has the DNA TGTGCCAGCAGTTCCGCGACAGGGAGAACTGAAGCTTTCTTT. This sequence joins TRBV28 and TRBJ1-1, with TRBD1 matching 7 bases. This CDR3 contains 14 residues. The J segment lost 5 bases and the V segment lost 4 bases, leaving 7 bases of the junction unmatched. The germline V gene has CDR1 MDHEN and CDR2 SYDVKM.

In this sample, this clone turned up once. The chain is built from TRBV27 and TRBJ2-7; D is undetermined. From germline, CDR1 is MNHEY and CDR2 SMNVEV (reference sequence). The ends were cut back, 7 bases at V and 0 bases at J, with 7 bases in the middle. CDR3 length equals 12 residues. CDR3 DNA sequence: TGTGCCAGCATGGCACCCTCCTACGAGCAGTACTTC. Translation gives CASMAPSYEQYF.

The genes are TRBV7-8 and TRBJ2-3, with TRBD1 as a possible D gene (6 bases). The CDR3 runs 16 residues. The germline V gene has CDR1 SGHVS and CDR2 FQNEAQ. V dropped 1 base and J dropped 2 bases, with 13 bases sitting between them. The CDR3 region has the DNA TGTGCCAGCAGCTTAGAACAGGGTGGGAACACAGATACGCAGTATTTT. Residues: CASSLEQGGNTDTQYF.

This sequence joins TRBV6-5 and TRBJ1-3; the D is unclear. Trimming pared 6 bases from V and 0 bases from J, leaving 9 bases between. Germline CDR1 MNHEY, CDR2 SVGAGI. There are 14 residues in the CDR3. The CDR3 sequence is CASRDLVSGNTIYF. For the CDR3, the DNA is TGTGCCAGCAGAGACCTTGTCTCTGGAAACACCATATATTTT.

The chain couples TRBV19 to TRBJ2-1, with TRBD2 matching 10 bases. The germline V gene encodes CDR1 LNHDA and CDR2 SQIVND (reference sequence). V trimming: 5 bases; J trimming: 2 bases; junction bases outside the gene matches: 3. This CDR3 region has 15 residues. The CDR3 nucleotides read TGTGCCAGTAGTTCCAGCGGGGGGGCCTACAATGAGCAGTTCTTC. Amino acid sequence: CASSSSGGAYNEQFF.

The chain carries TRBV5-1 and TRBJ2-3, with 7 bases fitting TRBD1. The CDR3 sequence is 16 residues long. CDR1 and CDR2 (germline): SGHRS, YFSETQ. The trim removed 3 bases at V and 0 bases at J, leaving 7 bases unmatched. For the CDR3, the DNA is TGCGCCAGCAGCTCAGGGGGTACGACTAGCACAGATACGCAGTATTTT. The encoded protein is CASSSGGTTSTDTQYF.

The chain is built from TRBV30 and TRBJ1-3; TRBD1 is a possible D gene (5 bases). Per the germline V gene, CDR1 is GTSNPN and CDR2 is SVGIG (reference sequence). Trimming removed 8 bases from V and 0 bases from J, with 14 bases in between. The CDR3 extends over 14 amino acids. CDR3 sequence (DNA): TGTGCCCTCGAGGGGCTTTTCTCTGGAAACACCATATATTTT. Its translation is CALEGLFSGNTIYF.

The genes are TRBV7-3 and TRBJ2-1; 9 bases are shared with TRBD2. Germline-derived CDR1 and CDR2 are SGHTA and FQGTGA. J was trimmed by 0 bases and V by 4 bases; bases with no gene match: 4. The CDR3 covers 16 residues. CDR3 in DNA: TGTGCCAGCAGCTCTCTAGCGGGGAGCTCCTACAATGAGCAGTTCTTC. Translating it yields CASSSLAGSSYNEQFF. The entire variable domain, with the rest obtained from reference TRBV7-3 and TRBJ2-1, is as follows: GAGVSQTPSNKVTEKGKYVELRCDPISGHTALYWYRQSLGQGPEFLIYFQGTGAADDSGLPNDRFFAVRPEGSVSTLKIQRTERGDSAVYLCASSSLAGSSYNEQFFGPGTRLTVL.

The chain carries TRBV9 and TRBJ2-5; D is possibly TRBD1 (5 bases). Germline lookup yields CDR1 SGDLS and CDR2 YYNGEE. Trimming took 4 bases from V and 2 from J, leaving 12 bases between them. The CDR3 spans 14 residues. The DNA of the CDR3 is TGTGCCAGCAGCAAAGATCAGGGTCAAGAGACCCAGTACTTC. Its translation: CASSKDQGQETQYF.

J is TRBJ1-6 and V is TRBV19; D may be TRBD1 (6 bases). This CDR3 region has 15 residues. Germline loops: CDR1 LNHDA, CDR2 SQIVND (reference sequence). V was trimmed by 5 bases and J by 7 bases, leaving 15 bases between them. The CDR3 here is CASSSTGTGNSPLHF. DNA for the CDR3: TGTGCCAGTAGTTCCACAGGGACCGGGAATTCACCCCTCCACTTT.

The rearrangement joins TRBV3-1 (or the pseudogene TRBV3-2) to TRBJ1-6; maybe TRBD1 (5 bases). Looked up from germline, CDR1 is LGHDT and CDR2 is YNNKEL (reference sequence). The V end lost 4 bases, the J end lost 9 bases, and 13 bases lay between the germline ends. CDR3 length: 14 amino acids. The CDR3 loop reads CASSPGPYSSPLHF. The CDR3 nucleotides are TGTGCCAGCAGCCCGGGACCCTATTCTTCACCCCTCCACTTT.

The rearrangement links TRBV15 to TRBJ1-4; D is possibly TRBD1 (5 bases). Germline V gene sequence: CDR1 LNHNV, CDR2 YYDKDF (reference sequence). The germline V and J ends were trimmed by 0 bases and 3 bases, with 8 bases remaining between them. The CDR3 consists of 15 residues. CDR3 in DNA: TGTGCCACCAGCAGAGATGTACAGGCTAATGAAAAACTGTTTTTT. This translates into CATSRDVQANEKLFF.

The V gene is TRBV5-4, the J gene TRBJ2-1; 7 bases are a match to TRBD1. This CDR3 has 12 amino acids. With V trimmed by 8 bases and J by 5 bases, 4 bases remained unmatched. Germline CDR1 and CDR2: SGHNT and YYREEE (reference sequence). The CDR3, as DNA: TGTGCCAGTAACAGGGGCGACAATGAGCAGTTCTTC. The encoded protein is CASNRGDNEQFF.

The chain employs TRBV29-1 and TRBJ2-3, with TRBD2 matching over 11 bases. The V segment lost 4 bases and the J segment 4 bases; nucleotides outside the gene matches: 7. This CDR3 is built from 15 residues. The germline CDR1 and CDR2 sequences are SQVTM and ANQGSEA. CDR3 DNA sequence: TGCAGCGTTGGGCTTCTAGCGGGGGGCGCAGATACGCAGTATTTT. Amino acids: CSVGLLAGGADTQYF.

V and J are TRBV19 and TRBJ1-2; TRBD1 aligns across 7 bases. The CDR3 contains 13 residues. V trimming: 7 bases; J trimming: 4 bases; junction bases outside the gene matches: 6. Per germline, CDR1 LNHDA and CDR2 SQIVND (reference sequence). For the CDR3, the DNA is TGTGCCAGTACGAGGGGACAGCCCTATGGCTACACCTTC. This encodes CASTRGQPYGYTF.

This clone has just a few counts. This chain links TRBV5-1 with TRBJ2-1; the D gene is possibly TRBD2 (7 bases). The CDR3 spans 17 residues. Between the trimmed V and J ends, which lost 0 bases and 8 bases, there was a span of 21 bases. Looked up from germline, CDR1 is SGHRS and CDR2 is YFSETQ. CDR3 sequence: CASSLARGASGGDEQFF. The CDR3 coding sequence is TGCGCCAGCAGCTTGGCACGGGGAGCGTCGGGGGGCGATGAGCAGTTCTTC.

As DNA, the CDR3 is TGTGCCAGCACCCCAGGGGGCCCCGGCACAGATACGCAGTATTTT. It encodes CASTPGGPGTDTQYF. This chain joins TRBV7-3 and TRBJ2-3; 8 positions agree with TRBD1. The J segment lost 1 base and the V segment lost 7 bases, leaving 7 bases of the junction unmatched. In germline, CDR1 is SGHTA, CDR2 FQGTGA. The CDR3 consists of 15 residues.

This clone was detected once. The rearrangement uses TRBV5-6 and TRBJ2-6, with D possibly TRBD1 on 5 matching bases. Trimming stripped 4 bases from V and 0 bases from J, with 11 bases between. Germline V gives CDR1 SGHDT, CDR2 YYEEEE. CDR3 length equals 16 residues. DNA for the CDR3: TGTGCCAGCAGCCCGGAAGGGGCCTCTGGGGCCAACGTCCTGACTTTC. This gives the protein CASSPEGASGANVLTF. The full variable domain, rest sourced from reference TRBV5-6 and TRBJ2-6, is DAGVTQSPTHLIKTRGQQVTLRCSPKSGHDTVSWYQQALGQGPQFIFQYYEEEERQRGNFPDRFSGHQFPNYSSELNVNALLLGDSALYLCASSPEGASGANVLTFGAGSRLTVL.

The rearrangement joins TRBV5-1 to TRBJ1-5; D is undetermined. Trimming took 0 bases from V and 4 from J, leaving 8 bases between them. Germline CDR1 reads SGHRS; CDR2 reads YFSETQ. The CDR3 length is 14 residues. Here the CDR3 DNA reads TGCGCCAGCAGCTTGGGCAGTGGTAATCAGCCCCAGCATTTT. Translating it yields CASSLGSGNQPQHF.

The CDR3 DNA reads TGTGCCAGCAGTTTATTAGAGGGAGAGTGGCAGTTCTTC. It specifies CASSLLEGEWQFF. The chain links TRBV27 to TRBJ2-1, with a possible D match to TRBD2 (5 bases). Germline V gene lookup returns CDR1 MNHEY and CDR2 SMNVEV (reference sequence). The length of the CDR3 is 13 residues. Trimming cost V 1 base and J 12 bases, with 13 bases left between them.

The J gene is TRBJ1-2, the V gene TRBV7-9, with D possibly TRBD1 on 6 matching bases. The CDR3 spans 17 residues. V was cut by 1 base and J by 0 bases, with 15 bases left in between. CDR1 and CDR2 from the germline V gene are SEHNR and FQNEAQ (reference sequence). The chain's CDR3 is CASSLGGGSLANYGYTF. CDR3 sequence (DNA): TGTGCCAGCAGCTTAGGTGGGGGCAGCCTAGCTAACTATGGCTACACCTTC.